This TCR beta chain was identified in a study of blood T cells in healthy people across ages. Study-wide background: About one barcoded TCR beta cDNA was captured per two T cells.

Next came a second PCR, run for about 7 to 12 cycles, which used a sample-barcoded 5' primer along with a J-beta primer mix. TCRdb used MiXCR to reprocess the 5' RACE reads, holding one entry per CDR3 protein. The data show about 1.4 million distinct CDR3 sequences, around 55% seen once. Germline V gene sequence: CDR1 LGHDT, CDR2 YNNKEL (reference sequence). Trimming cost V 4 bases and J 6 bases, with 21 bases left between them. This CDR3 is built from 16 residues. This chain links TRBV3-1 with TRBJ1-2; D gene uncertain. Sequencing input: blood. The clonotype comes from a man aged 18 to 35 in good health. CDR3 DNA: TGTGCCAGCAGCCCAGTAAGAGAGGAGACTAGAAATGGCTACACCTTC. Translating it yields CASSPVREETRNGYTF.